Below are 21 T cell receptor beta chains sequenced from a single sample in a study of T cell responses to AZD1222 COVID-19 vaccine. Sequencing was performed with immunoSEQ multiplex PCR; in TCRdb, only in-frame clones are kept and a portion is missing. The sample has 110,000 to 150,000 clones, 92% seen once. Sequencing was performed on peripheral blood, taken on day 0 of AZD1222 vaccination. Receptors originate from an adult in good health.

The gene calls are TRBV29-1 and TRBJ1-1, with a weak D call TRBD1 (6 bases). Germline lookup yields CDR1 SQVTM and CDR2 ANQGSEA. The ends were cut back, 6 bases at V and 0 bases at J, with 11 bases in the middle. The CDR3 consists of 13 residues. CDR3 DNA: TGCAGCGTACACAGGGACGTGAACACTGAAGCTTTCTTT. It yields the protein CSVHRDVNTEAFF.

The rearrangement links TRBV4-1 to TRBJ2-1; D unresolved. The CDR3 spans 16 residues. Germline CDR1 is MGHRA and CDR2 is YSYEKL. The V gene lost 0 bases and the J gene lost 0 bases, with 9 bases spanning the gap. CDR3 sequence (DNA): TGCGCCAGCAGCCAAGAGGGCTTGAGCTCCTACAATGAGCAGTTCTTC. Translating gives CASSQEGLSSYNEQFF.

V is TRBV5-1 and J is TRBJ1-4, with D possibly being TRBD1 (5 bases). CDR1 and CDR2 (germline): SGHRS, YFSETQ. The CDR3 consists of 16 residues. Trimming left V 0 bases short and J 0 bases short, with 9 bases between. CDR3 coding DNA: TGCGCCAGCAGCTTGGATTCGACAGCAACTAATGAAAAACTGTTTTTT. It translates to CASSLDSTATNEKLFF.

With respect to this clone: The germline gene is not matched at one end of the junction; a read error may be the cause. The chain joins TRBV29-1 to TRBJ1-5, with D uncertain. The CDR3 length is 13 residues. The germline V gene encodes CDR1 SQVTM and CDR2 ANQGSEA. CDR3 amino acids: CSVDSGEHQSQHF. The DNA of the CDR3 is TGCAGCGTTGACAGCGGCGAGCATCAGTCCCAGCATTTT.

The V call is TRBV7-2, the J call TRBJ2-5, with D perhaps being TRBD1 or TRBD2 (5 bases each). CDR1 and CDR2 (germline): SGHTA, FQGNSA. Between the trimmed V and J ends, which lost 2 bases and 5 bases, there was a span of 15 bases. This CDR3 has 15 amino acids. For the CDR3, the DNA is TGTGCCAGCAGCTTACCCGGGCAGGGAGCGGAGACCCAGTACTTC. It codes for CASSLPGQGAETQYF.

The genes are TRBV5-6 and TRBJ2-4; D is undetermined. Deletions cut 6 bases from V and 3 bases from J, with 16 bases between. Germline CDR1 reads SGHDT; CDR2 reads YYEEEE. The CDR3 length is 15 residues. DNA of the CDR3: TGTGCCAGCACCCTTGTTCCCGGTGGCAAAAACATTCAGTACTTC. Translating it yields CASTLVPGGKNIQYF. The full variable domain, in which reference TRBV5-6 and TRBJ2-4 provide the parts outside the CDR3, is DAGVTQSPTHLIKTRGQQVTLRCSPKSGHDTVSWYQQALGQGPQFIFQYYEEEERQRGNFPDRFSGHQFPNYSSELNVNALLLGDSALYLCASTLVPGGKNIQYFGAGTRLSVL.

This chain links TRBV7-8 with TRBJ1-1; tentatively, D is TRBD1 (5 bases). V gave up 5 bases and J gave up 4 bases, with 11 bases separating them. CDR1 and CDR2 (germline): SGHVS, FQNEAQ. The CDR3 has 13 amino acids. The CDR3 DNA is TGTGCCAGCAGCCGCGGGGGGGTCACTGAAGCTTTCTTT. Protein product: CASSRGGVTEAFF. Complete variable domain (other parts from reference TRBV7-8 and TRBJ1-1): GAGVSQSPRYKVAKRGQDVALRCDPISGHVSLFWYQQALGQGPEFLTYFQNEAQLDKSGLPSDRFFAERPEGSVSTLKIQRTQQEDSAVYLCASSRGGVTEAFFGQGTRLTVV.

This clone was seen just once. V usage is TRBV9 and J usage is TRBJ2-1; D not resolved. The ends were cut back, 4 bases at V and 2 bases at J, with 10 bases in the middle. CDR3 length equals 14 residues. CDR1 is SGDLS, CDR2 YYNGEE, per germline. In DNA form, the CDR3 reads TGTGCCAGCAGCATGGGCCGTCCCTACAATGAGCAGTTCTTC. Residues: CASSMGRPYNEQFF.

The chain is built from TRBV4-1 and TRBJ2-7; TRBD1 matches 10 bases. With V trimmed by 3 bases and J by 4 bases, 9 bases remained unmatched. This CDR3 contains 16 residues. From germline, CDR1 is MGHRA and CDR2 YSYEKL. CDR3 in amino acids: CASSQDFPGQGYEQYF. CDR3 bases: TGCGCCAGCAGCCAGGACTTTCCGGGACAGGGGTACGAGCAGTACTTC.

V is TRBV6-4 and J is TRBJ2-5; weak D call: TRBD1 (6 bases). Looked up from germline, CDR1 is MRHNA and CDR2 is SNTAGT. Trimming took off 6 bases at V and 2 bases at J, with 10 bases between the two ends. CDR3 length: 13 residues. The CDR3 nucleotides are TGTGCCAGCAGGGACAGAAGACAAGAGACCCAGTACTTC. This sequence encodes CASRDRRQETQYF.

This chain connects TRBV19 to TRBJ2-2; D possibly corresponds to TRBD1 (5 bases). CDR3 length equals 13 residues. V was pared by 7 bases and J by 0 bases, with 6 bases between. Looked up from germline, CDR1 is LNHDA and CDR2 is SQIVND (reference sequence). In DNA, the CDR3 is TGTGCCAGTAAGGGGCCGAACACCGGGGAGCTGTTTTTT. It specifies CASKGPNTGELFF.

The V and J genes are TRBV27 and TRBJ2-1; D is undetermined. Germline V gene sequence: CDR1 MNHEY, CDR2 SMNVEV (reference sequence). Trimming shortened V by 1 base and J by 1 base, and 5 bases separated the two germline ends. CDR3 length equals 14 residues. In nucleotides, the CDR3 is TGTGCCAGCAGTTTATGGCTTTCCTACAATGAGCAGTTCTTC. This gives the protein CASSLWLSYNEQFF.

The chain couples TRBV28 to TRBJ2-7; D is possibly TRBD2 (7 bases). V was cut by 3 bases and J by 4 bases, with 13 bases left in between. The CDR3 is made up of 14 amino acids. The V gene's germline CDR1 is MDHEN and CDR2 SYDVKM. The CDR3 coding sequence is TGTGCCAGCAGTTTCATCGGGGGGCGGTACGAGCAGTACTTC. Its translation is CASSFIGGRYEQYF.

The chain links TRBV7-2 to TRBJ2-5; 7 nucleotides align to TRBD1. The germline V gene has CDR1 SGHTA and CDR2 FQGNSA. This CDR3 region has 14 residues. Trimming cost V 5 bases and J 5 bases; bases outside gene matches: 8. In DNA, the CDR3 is TGTGCCAGCAGCCTACAGGGGTGGTTTGAGACCCAGTACTTC. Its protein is CASSLQGWFETQYF.

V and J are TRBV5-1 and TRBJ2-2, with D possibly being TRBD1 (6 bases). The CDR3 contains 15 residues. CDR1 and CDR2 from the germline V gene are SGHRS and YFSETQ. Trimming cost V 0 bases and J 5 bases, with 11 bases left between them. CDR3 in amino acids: CASSLGTTGTGELFF. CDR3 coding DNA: TGCGCCAGCAGCTTGGGGACAACAGGGACCGGGGAGCTGTTTTTT. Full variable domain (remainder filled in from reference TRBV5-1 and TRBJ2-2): KAGVTQTPRYLIKTRGQQVTLSCSPISGHRSVSWYQQTPGQGLQFLFEYFSETQRNKGNFPGRFSGRQFSNSRSEMNVSTLELGDSALYLCASSLGTTGTGELFFGEGSRLTVL.

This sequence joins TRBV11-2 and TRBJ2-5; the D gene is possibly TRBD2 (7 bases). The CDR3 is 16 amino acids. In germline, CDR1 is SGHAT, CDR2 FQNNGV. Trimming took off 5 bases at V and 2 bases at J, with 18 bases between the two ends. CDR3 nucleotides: TGTGCCAGCAGCCCCCGAGGGGGGGATGGGCAAGAGACCCAGTACTTC. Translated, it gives CASSPRGGDGQETQYF. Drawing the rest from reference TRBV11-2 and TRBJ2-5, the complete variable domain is EAGVAQSPRYKIIEKRQSVAFWCNPISGHATLYWYQQILGQGPKLLIQFQNNGVVDDSQLPKDRFSAERLKGVDSTLKIQPAKLEDSAVYLCASSPRGGDGQETQYFGPGTRLLVL.

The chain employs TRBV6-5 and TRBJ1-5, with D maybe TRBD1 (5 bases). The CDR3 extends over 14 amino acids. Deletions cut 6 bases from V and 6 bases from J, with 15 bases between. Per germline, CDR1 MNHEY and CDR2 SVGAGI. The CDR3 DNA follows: TGTGCCAGCAGCACGACAGTAAGGGCTCAGCCCCAGCATTTT. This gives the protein CASSTTVRAQPQHF.

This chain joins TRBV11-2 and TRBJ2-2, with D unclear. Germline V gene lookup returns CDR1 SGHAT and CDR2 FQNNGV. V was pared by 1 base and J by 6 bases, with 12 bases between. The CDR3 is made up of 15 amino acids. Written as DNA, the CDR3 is TGTGCCAGCAGCTTAGGGGGATTTGGGTCCGGGGAGCTGTTTTTT. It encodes CASSLGGFGSGELFF.

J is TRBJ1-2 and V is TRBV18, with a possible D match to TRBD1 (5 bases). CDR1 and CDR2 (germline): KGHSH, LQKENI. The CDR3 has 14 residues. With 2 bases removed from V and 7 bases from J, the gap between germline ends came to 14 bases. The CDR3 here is CASSPGGGIGGYTF. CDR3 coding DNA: TGTGCCAGCTCACCAGGGGGAGGGATCGGTGGCTACACCTTC. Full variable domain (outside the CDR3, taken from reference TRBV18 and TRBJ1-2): NAGVMQNPRHLVRRRGQEARLRCSPMKGHSHVYWYRQLPEEGLKFMVYLQKENIIDESGMPKERFSAEFPKEGPSILRIQQVVRGDSAAYFCASSPGGGIGGYTFGSGTRLTVV.

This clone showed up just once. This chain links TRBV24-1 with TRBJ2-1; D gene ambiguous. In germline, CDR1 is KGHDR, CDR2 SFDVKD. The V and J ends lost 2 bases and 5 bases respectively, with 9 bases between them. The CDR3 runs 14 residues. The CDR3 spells CATSDSAADNEQFF. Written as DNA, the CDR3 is TGTGCCACCAGTGATTCCGCGGCGGACAATGAGCAGTTCTTC.

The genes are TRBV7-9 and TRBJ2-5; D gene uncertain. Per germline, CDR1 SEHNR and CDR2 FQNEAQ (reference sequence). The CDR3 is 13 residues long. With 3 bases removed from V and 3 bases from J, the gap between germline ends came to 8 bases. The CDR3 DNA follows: TGTGCCAGCAGCTTTCGCGGTAAAGAGACCCAGTACTTC. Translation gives CASSFRGKETQYF.